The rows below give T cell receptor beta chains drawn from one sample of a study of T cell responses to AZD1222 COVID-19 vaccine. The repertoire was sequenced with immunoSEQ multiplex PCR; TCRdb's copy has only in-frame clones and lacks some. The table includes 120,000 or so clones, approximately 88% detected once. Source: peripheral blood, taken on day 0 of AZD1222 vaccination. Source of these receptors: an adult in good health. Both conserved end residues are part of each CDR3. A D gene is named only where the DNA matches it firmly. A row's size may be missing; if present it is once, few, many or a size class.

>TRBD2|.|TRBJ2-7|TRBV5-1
TGCGCCAGCAGCACCTCTGGACTAGCTGTCTACGAGCAGTACTTC
CASSTSGLAVYEQYF
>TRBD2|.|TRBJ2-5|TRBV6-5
TGTGCCAGCACCTGGACTAGCGCTGAAGAGACCCAGTACTTC
CASTWTSAEETQYF
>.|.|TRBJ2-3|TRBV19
TGTGCCAGTAGTAGAGGTCTAGCTCGCGGCACAGATACGCAGTATTTT
CASSRGLARGTDTQYF
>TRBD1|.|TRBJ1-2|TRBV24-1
TGTGCCACCAGGGGGGGTCAGGGACAGGGAAAGCATGGCTACACCTTC
CATRGGQGQGKHGYTF
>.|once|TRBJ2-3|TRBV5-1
TGCGCCAGCAGGGGGGCGTTTTTAGATACGCAGTATTTT
CASRGAFLDTQYF
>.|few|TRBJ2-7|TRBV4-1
TGCGCCAGCAGCCAACTAGCGTCCAGCTCCTACGAGCAGTACTTC
CASSQLASSSYEQYF
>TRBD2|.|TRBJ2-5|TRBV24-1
TGTGCCACCAGCTCCGCCAGTAGCGGGAGGGCCCGGGAGACCCAGTACTTC
CATSSASSGRARETQYF
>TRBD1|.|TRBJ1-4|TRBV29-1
TGCAGCGTCGCCGGACAGGTTAATGAAAAACTGTTTTTT
CSVAGQVNEKLFF
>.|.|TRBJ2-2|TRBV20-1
TGCAGTGCTCAGGGGACCGGGGAGCTGTTTTTT
CSAQGTGELFF
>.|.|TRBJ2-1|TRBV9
TGTGCCAGCAGCTTTTCCGGGACTTCGTGGTTCTTC
CASSFSGTSWFF
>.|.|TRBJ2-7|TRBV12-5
TGTGCTAGTGGTTTTGGGGGGGCGAGCTCCTACGAGCAGTACTTC
CASGFGGASSYEQYF
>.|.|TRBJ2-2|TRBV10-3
TGTGCCATCAGTGACCAAGGGGAGCTGTTTTTT
CAISDQGELFF
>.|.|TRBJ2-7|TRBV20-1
TGCAGTGCTAGAGACAGCTACGAGCAGTACTTC
CSARDSYEQYF
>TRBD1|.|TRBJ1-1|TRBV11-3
TGTGCCAGCAGCCTACGACAGGGAGGCGAAGCTTTCTTT
CASSLRQGGEAFF
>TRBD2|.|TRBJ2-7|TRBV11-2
TGTGCCAGCAGCTTAGCCGGAGCGGGAGCAGCCTACGAGCAGTACTTC
CASSLAGAGAAYEQYF
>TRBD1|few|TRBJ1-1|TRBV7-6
TGTGCCAGCAGCTTATTTGGGACAGGTGGCACTGAAGCTTTCTTT
CASSLFGTGGTEAFF
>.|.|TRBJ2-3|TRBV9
TGTGCCAGCAGCGTAGCCCTGCCGGCAGATACGCAGTATTTT
CASSVALPADTQYF
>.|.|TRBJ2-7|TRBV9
TGTGCCAGCAGCGTAGGGTGGCAATCCTACGAGCAGTACTTC
CASSVGWQSYEQYF
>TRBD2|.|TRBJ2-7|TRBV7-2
TGTGCCAGCAGCTTAGTAGCGGGAGATGGTTACGAGCAGTACTTC
CASSLVAGDGYEQYF
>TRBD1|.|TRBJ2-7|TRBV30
TGTGCCTGGGACAGGGGACACGAGCAGTACTTC
CAWDRGHEQYF
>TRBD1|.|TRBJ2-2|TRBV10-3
TGTGCCATCAGTGTGGGACAGAGGATCACCGGGGAGCTGTTTTTT
CAISVGQRITGELFF
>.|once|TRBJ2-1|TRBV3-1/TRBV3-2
TGTGCCAGCAGCCAACAATGGCCCTACAATGAGCAGTTCTTC
CASSQQWPYNEQFF
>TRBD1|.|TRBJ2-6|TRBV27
TGTGCCAGCAGTTTATTTTGGACAGGGCCGTCTGGGGCCAACGTCCTGACTTTC
CASSLFWTGPSGANVLTF
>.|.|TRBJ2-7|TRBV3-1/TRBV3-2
TGTGCCAGCAGCCCGGCTAGCGCGGACGAGCAGTACTTC
CASSPASADEQYF
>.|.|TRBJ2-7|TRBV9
TGTGCCAGCAGCGCGCGGCAAGACGAGCAGTACTTC
CASSARQDEQYF
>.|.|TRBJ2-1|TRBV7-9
TGTGCCAGCAGCTTATCCTCAGCTCGATCCTCCTACAATGAGCAGTTCTTC
CASSLSSARSSYNEQFF
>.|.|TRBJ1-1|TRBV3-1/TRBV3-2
TGTGCCAGCAGCCCGGTTAGAGGGGAGGGGATGAACACTGAAGCTTTCTTT
CASSPVRGEGMNTEAFF
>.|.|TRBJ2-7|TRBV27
TGTGCCAGCAGTCCAGGGGTTAGTCCCTACGAGCAGTACTTC
CASSPGVSPYEQYF
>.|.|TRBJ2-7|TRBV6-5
TGTGCCAGCAGTTACTCGCGAAACCTTCACGAGCAGTACTTC
CASSYSRNLHEQYF
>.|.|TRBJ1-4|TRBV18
TGTGCCAGCTCACCAGCGTCGGGGGAAAAACTGTTTTTT
CASSPASGEKLFF
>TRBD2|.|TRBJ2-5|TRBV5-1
TGCGCCAGCAGGAAGAGCGGGAGGAGTCAAGAGACCCAGTACTTC
CASRKSGRSQETQYF
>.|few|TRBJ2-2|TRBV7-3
TGTGCCAGCCAGACAGGGAACACCGGGGAGCTGTTTTTT
CASQTGNTGELFF
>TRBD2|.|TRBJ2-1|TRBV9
TGTGCCAGCAGCGTAGAACCGGGAGGGCCTTACAATGAGCAGTTCTTC
CASSVEPGGPYNEQFF
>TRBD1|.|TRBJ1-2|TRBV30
TGTGCCTGGAGTGTATCTGTACCGGACAGGGATGGCTACACCTTC
CAWSVSVPDRDGYTF
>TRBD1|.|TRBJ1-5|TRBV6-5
TGTGCCAGCGTCGAAACAGGGGATGGTAGTCAGCCCCAGCATTTT
CASVETGDGSQPQHF
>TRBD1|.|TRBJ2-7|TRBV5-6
TGTGCCAGCAGCTTCCCCCAGGGGGCCGGAACCTACGAGCAGTACTTC
CASSFPQGAGTYEQYF
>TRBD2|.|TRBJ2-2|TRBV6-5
TGTGCCGCGGGGCTAGCGGGAGCAACCGGGGAGCTGTTTTTT
CAAGLAGATGELFF
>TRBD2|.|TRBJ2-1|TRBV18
TGTGCCAGCTCACCGTCGACTAGCGGGACAGAAAGCTCCTACAATGAGCAGTTCTTC
CASSPSTSGTESSYNEQFF
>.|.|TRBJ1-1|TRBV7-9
TGTGCCAGCAGCGAGGGGGACACTGAAGCTTTCTTT
CASSEGDTEAFF
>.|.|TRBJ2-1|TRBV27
TGTGCCAGCAGTTTCAGGGTGGGCGTGCAGTTCTTC
CASSFRVGVQFF
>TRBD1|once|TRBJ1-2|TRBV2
TGTGCCAGCAAGGGGACAGGGGGCCATGGCTACACCTTC
CASKGTGGHGYTF
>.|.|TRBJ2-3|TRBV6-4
TGTGCCAGCAGTGACTCTCAAGGGACCACAGATACGCAGTATTTT
CASSDSQGTTDTQYF
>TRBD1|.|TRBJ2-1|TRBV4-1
TGCGCCAGCAGCCAATTCATCGGGACAGGGGTAAATGAGCAGTTCTTC
CASSQFIGTGVNEQFF
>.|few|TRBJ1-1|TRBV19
TGTGCCAGTATGGTCGGAAACACTGAAGCTTTCTTT
CASMVGNTEAFF
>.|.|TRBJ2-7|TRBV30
TGTGCCTGGAGTCCAGACAGGTCAGGCTACGAGCAGTACTTC
CAWSPDRSGYEQYF
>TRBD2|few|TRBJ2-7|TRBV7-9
TGTGCCAGCAGCCCGGGACTAGGGCTCTACGAGCAGTACTTC
CASSPGLGLYEQYF
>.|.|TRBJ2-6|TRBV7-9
TGTGCCAGCAGCTTTGCAGGGGACGCCTCTGGGGCCAACGTCCTGACTTTC
CASSFAGDASGANVLTF
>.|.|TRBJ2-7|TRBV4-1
TGCGCCAGCAGCAATCTAGCGATTAGCTCCTACGAGCAGTACTTC
CASSNLAISSYEQYF